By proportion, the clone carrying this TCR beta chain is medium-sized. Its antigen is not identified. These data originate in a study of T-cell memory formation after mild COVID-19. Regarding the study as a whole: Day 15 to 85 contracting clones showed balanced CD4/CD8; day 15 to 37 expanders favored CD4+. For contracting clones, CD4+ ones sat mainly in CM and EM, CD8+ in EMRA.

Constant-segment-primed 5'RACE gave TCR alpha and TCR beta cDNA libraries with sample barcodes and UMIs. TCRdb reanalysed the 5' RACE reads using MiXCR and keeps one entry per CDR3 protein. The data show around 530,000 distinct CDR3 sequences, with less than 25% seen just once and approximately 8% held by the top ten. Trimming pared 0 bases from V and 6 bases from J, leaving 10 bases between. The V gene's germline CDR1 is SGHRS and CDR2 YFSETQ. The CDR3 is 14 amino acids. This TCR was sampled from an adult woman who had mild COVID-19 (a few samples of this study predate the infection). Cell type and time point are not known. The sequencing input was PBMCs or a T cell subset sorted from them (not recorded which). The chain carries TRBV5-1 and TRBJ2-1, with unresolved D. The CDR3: CASSLGPDGNEQFF. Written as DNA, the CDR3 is TGCGCCAGCAGCTTGGGACCCGACGGCAATGAGCAGTTCTTC. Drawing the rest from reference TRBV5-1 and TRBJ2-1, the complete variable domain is KAGVTQTPRYLIKTRGQQVTLSCSPISGHRSVSWYQQTPGQGLQFLFEYFSETQRNKGNFPGRFSGRQFSNSRSEMNVSTLELGDSALYLCASSLGPDGNEQFFGPGTRLTVL.